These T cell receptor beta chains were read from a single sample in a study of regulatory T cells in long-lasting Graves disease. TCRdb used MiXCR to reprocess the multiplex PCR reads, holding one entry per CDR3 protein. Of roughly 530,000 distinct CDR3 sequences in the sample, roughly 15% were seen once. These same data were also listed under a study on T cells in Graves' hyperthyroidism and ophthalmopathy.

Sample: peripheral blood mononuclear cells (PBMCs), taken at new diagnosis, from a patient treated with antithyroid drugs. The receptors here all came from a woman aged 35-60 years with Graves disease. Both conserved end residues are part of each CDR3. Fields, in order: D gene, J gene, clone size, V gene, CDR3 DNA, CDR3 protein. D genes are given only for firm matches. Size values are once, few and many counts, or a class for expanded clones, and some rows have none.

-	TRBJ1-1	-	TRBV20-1	TGCAGTGCTAGACTCTACAGGAACACTGAAGCTTTCTTT	CSARLYRNTEAFF
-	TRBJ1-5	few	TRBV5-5	TGTGCCAGCAGCTTGGAGGGCAGGGTGAGTCAGCCCCAGCATTTT	CASSLEGRVSQPQHF
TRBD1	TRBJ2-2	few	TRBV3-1	TGTGCCAGCAGCCACCGGGACAGCCAGGTCGAGGGTTGGGCCGGGGAGCTGTTTTTT	CASSHRDSQVEGWAGELFF
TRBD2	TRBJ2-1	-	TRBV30	TGTGCCTGGGTTAGGTGGGGGTTAGCGGGGGGCAATGAGCAGTTCTTC	CAWVRWGLAGGNEQFF
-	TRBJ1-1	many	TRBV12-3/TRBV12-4	TGTGCCAGCATTCGGGTGAACACTGAAGCTTTCTTT	CASIRVNTEAFF
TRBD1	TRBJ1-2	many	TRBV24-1	TGTGCCACCAGTGATCCTGGGACAGGGAACTATGGCTACACCTTC	CATSDPGTGNYGYTF
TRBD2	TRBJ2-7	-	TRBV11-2	TGTGCCAGCAGCTCATTTGGGAGGGGCGGCACTGACTACGAGCAGTACTTC	CASSSFGRGGTDYEQYF
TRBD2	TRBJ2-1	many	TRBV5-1	TGCGCCAGCAGCACCGACCTAGCGGGGGCCCTCAATGAGCAGTTCTTC	CASSTDLAGALNEQFF
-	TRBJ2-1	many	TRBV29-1	TGCAGCGTGCTACACGGTGAGCAGTTCTTC	CSVLHGEQFF
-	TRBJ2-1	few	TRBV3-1	TGTGCCAGCAGCCCCGAGCGGAGCTCCTACAATGAGCAGTTCTTC	CASSPERSSYNEQFF
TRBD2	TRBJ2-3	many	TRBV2	TGTGCCAGCAGTTCGTTGACTAGCGGCACAGATACGCAGTATTTT	CASSSLTSGTDTQYF
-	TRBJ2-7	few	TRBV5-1	TGCGCCAGCAGCTCTGGGACACCTAGCTCCTACGAGCAGTACTTC	CASSSGTPSSYEQYF
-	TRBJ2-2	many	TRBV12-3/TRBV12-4	TGTGCCAGCGGCTGGGGGGGGGCCGGAACCGGGGAGCTGTTTTTT	CASGWGGAGTGELFF
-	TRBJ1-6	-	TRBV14	TGTGCCAGCAGCCAAGAAGGCGGTAATTCACCCCTCCACTTT	CASSQEGGNSPLHF
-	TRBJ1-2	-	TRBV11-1	TGTGCCAGCAGCTCCTATGGTTTGTCCGGCTACACCTTC	CASSSYGLSGYTF
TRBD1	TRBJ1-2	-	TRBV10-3	TGTGCCATCAGTGCCCAGGACCCTCAGGGGGTCCCCTTTCAGGACTATGGCTACACCTTC	CAISAQDPQGVPFQDYGYTF
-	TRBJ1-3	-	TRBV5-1	TGCGCCAGCAGCCTGACAGATTCCTCTGGAAACACCATATATTTT	CASSLTDSSGNTIYF
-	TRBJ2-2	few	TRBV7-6	TGTGCCAGCAGCCCGCGATACACCGGGGAGCTGTTTTTT	CASSPRYTGELFF
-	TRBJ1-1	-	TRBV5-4	TGTGCCAGCAGCTTGGTTGGGCAGCACACTGAAGCTTTCTTT	CASSLVGQHTEAFF
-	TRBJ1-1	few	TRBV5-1	TGCGCCAGCAGCTTGGGGGACGTGACAGGGAACACTGAAGCTTTCTTT	CASSLGDVTGNTEAFF
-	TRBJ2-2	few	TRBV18	TGTGCCAGCTCCCTCCGGGACACAGATATCGGGGAGCTGTTTTTT	CASSLRDTDIGELFF
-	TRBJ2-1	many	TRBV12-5	TGTGCTAGTGGTTTGAATAGTTTTTATGCAGGGTGGTACAATGAGCAGTTCTTC	CASGLNSFYAGWYNEQFF
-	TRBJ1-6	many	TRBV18	TGTGCCAGCTCACCTCCAGGTTCACCCCTCCACTTT	CASSPPGSPLHF
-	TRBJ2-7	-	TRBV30	TGTGCCTGGAGTGTACGGATCCTGGCGCCTGTTTTCGAGCAGTACTTC	CAWSVRILAPVFEQYF
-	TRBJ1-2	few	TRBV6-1	TGTGCCAGCAGTCTGACCGAAACTAACTATGGCTACACCTTC	CASSLTETNYGYTF
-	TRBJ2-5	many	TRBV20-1	TGCAGTGCTGACGGGGGCGCCCTAAGGACCCAGTACTTC	CSADGGALRTQYF
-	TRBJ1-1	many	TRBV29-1	TGCAGCGTTTCAGACACCATGAACACTGAAGCTTTCTTT	CSVSDTMNTEAFF
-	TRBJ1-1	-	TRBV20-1	TGCAGTGCCCCCGAGTCGGACACTGAAGCTTTCTTT	CSAPESDTEAFF
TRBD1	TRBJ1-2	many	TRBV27	TGTGCCAGCAGTTCACCTGGGACAGGGGACTATGGCTACACCTTC	CASSSPGTGDYGYTF
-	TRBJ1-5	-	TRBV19	TGTGCCAGTAGTATAACGGCAGGGGATCAGCCCCAGCATTTT	CASSITAGDQPQHF
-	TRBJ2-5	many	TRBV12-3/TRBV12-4	TGTGCCAGCAGTTTAGTGCAGGGTAGACAAGAGACCCAGTACTTC	CASSLVQGRQETQYF
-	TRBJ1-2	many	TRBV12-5	TGTGCTAGTGGTTTGGACAGAAAATACACCTTC	CASGLDRKYTF